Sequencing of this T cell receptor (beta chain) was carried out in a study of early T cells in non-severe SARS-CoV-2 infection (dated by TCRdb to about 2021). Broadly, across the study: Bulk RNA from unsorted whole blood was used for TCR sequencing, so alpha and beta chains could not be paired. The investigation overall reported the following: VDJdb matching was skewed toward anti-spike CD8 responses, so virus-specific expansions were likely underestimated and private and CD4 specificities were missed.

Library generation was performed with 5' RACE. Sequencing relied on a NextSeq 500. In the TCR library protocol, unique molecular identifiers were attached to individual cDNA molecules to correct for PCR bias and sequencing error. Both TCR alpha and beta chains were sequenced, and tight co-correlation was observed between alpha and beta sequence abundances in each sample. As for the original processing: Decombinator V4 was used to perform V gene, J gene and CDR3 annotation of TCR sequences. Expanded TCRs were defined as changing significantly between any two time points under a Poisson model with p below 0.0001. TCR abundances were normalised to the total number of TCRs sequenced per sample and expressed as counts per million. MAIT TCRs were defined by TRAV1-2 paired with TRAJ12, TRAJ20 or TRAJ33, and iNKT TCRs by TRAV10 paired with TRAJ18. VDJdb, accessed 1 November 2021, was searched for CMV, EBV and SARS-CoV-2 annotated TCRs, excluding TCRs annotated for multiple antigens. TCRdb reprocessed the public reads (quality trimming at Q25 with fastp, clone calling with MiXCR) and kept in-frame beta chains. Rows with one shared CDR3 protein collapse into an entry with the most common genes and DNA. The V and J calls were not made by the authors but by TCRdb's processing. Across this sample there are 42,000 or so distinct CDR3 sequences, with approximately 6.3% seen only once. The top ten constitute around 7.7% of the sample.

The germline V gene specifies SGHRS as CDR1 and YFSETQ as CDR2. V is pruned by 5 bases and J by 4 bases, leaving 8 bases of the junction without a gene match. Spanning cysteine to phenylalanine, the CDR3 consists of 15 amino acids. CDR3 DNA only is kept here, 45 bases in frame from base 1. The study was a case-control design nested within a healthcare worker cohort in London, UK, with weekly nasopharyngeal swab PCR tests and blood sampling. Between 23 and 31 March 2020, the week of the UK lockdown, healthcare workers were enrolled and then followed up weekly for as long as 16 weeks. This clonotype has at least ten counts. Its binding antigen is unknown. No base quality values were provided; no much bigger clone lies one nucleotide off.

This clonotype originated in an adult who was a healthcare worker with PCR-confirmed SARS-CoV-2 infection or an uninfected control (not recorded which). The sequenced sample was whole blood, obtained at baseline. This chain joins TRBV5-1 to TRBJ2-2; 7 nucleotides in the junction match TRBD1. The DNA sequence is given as TGCGCCAGCAGACGCGCCTCAGGGGGCACCGGGGAGCTGTTTTTT. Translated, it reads CASRRASGGTGELFF.